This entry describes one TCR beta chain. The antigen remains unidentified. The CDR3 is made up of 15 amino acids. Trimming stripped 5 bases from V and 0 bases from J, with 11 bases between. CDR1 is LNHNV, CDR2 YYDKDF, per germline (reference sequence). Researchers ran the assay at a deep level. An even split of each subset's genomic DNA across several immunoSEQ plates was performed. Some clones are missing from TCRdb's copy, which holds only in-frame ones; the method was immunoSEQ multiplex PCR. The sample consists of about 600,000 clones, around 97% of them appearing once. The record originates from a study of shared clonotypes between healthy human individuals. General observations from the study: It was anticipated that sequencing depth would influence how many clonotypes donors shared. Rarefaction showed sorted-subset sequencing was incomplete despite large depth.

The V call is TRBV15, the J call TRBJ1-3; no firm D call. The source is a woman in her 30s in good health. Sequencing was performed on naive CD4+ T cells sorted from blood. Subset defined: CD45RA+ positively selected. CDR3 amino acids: CATSSRRSSGNTIYF. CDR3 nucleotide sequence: TGTGCCACCAGCTCCAGGCGGAGCTCTGGAAACACCATATATTTT.